A single sample is the source of the 8 T cell receptor beta chains below, sequenced in a study of blood T cells in healthy people across ages. Then a second PCR, running about 6 to 12 cycles, was carried out with a sample-barcoded 5' primer and a J-beta primer mix. One entry per CDR3 protein, called by TCRdb with MiXCR from the 5' RACE reads. The sample includes approximately 760,000 distinct CDR3 sequences, roughly 25% of them seen just once. Separately, the same data were catalogued under a study of T cells of mothers and their children.

The sample taken for sequencing was blood. These receptor sequences come from a boy aged 5-17 years in good health.

The chain uses TRBV20-1 and TRBJ2-7, with D possibly TRBD2 on 7 matching bases. Trimming stripped 5 bases from V and 2 bases from J, with 22 bases between. The CDR3 covers 16 residues. Per the germline V gene, CDR1 is DFQATT and CDR2 is SNEGSKA (reference sequence). This chain's CDR3 is CSARPTTGRGTYEQYF. The CDR3 coding sequence is TGCAGTGCTCGACCGACAACGGGGAGGGGGACCTACGAGCAGTACTTC.

This chain connects TRBV4-2 to TRBJ2-7; TRBD1 is a possible D gene (5 bases). V lost 7 bases to trimming and J lost 5 bases, with 15 bases between them. This CDR3 spans 13 amino acids. The germline gives CDR1 LGHNA, CDR2 YNFKEQ. CDR3 DNA: TGTGCCAGCACGCCAGACAGTTTCGACGAGCAGTACTTC. Protein sequence: CASTPDSFDEQYF.

V is TRBV7-3 and J is TRBJ1-1; D is unresolved. Per the germline V gene, CDR1 is SGHTA and CDR2 is FQGTGA. V was trimmed by 4 bases and J by 5 bases, leaving 11 bases between them. The CDR3 has 13 residues. CDR3 sequence: CASSSGVGTEAFF. The CDR3, as DNA: TGTGCCAGCAGCTCCGGGGTGGGGACTGAAGCTTTCTTT.

A few counts support this clonotype. The chain carries TRBV5-1 and TRBJ2-5; D assignment may be TRBD1 or TRBD2 (5 bases each). Trimming took 2 bases from V and 2 from J, leaving 19 bases between them. The V gene's germline CDR1 is SGHRS and CDR2 YFSETQ. The CDR3 covers 17 residues. CDR3 coding DNA: TGCGCCAGCAGCTTTAATGATCTGAGGGGAACTCAAGAGACCCAGTACTTC. Translation gives CASSFNDLRGTQETQYF.

This clonotype occurred a few times. Relative to the germline gene, one junction end is altered; a read error may explain this. The rearrangement links TRBV7-2 to TRBJ1-2; 7 positions match TRBD1. Germline V CDR1 and CDR2: SGHTA, FQGNSA. There are 12 residues in the CDR3. CDR3 loop: CASSLGQGGIAF. In nucleotides, the CDR3 is TGTGCCAGCAGCTTGGGGCAGGGGGGTATCGCCTTC. Using reference TRBV7-2 and TRBJ1-2 for the parts outside the CDR3, the full variable domain is GAGVSQSPSNKVTEKGKDVELRCDPISGHTALYWYRQSLGQGLEFLIYFQGNSAPDKSGLPSDRFSAERTGGSVSTLTIQRTQQEDSAVYLCASSLGQGGIAFGSGTRLTVV.

This chain links TRBV11-3 with TRBJ2-1; no definite D call. Trimming took off 4 bases at V and 10 bases at J, with 8 bases between the two ends. The CDR3 is made up of 11 amino acids. Germline V lookup: CDR1 SGHNT, CDR2 YENEEA. The CDR3 bases are TGTGCCAGCAGCTCGTCCGCGGAGCAGTTCTTC. Protein product: CASSSSAEQFF.

This clonotype was seen repeatedly, ten times or more. The gene calls are TRBV7-2 and TRBJ2-1; TRBD2 agrees at 8 bases. TRBJ2-7 matches the DNA end more closely, so the J call is doubtful. CDR1 is SGHTA and CDR2 is FQGNSA in the germline V gene. The CDR3 contains 16 residues. As DNA, the CDR3 is TGTGCCAGCAGCTTAATCGGCGGGGGGCACAAATACGAGCAGTACTTC. The encoded protein is CASSLIGGGHKYEQYF.

There are a few counts of this clonotype. The gene calls are TRBV28 and TRBJ1-4; tentative D call: TRBD1 (5 bases). This CDR3 spans 15 amino acids. Deletions cut 5 bases from V and 7 bases from J, with 17 bases between. Germline CDR1 is MDHEN and CDR2 is SYDVKM. The DNA of the CDR3 is TGTGCCAGCAGTCCAGGAGGAGCGGGGGTTGAAAAACTGTTTTTT. Its protein product is CASSPGGAGVEKLFF.